This paragraph covers one TCR beta chain sequence. This receptor's antigen is unknown. The sample holds no much larger clone one base away, and base qualities are not on file. The method was RT-PCR. Sequencing used an Illumina HiSeq 2500. The public sequencing data were trimmed at Q25 with fastp and processed into clonotypes with MiXCR by TCRdb, which kept only in-frame beta chains. Rows matching on CDR3 protein sequence are summarized as one entry with the most common DNA and genes. Counted in this sample were roughly 700,000 distinct CDR3 sequences; about 14% of them appeared once. The ten biggest clones cover around 6.5% of the sample. The data were taken from a study of response to subunit inactivated influenza vaccine (dated by TCRdb to 2016 to 2018). Context from the whole study: Deep quantitative profiling of the T cell receptor repertoire was used in the study to follow responses to a trivalent subunit inactivated influenza vaccine. Summary of the overall study and its limitations: It was suggested by the authors that each seasonal influenza vaccination may recruit only a limited number of new T cells.

There are 17 amino acids in the CDR3, from cysteine to phenylalanine inclusive. Only CDR3 DNA remains: 51 bases, in frame from the first base. Clipping removes 6 bases from V and 1 base from J, with 12 as the unmatched junction base count. Sequences DFQATT (CDR1) and SNEGSKA (CDR2) are obtained from the germline V gene (reference sequence). The rearranged chain carries TRBV20-1 and TRBJ2-7, with 13 middle bases fitting TRBD2. This receptor was identified in a man aged 50 to 60 who received an inactivated influenza vaccine. Donor details come from another sample of the same person, matched by shared clones. Sample: PBMCs from blood, taken 14 days before vaccination. The CDR3 here reads CSAPGGETSGGSYEQYF. The nucleotide sequence reads TGCAGTGCCCCCGGAGGTGAGACTAGCGGGGGGTCCTACGAGCAGTACTTC.